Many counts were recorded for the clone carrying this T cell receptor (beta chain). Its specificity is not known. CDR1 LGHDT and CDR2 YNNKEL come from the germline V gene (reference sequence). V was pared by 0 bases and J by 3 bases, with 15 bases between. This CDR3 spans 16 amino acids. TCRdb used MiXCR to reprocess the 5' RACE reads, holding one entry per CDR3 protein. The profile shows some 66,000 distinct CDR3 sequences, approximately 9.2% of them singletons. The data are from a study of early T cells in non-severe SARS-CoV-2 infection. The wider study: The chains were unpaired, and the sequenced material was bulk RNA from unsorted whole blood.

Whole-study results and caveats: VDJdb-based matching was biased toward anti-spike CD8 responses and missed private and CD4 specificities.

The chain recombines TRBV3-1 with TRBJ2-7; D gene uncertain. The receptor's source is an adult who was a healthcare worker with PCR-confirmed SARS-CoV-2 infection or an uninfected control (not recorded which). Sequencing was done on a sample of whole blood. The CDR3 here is CASSQDPTIGYYEQYF. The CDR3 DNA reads TGTGCCAGCAGCCAAGATCCCACCATCGGCTACTACGAGCAGTACTTC.